This T cell receptor (beta chain) emerged from a study of T cells after yellow fever vaccination. TCRdb re-called the 5' RACE reads with MiXCR, one entry per CDR3 protein. Of approximately 510,000 distinct CDR3 sequences listed, 20% to 25% were seen once; the top ten hold approximately 15%. This clonotype occurred many times. Antigen: not known. Study-level findings and limits: Contaminating bulk clonotypes could be abundant in FACS-sorted repertoires. Shared CD4/CD8 clonotypes were a small share, likely from convergent recombination. Reappearance after the booster was observed for most primary-vaccination clones (about 96% CD4, almost 90% CD8).

Germline CDR1 reads SGHRS; CDR2 reads YFSETQ. With 4 bases clipped from V and 2 bases from J, the junction kept 5 bases outside the gene matches. The CDR3 contains 15 residues. The sample consisted of PBMCs, taken roughly 20 days after the first yellow fever vaccination. The V call is TRBV5-1, the J call TRBJ2-5; 10 bases align to TRBD2. The TCR sequence derives from a young man who received the YFV17D yellow fever vaccine. CDR3 sequence: CASSQPGLAQETQYF. CDR3 bases: TGCGCCAGCAGCCAGCCGGGACTAGCGCAAGAGACCCAGTACTTC.